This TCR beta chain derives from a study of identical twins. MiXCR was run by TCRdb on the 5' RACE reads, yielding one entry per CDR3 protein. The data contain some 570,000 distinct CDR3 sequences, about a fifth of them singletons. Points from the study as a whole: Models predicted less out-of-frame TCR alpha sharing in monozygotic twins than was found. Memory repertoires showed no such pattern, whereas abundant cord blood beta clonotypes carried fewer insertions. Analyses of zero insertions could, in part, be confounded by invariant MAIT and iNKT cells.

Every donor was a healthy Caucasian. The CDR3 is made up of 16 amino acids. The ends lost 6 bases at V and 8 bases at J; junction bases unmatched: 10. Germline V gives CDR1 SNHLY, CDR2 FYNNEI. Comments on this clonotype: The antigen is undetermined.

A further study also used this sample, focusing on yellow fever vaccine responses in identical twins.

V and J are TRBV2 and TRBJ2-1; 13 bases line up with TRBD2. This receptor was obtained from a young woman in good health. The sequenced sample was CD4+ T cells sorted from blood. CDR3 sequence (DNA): TGTGCCAGCAGAGACAGGACTAGCGGGAGTGGGGATGAGCAGTTCTTC. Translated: CASRDRTSGSGDEQFF.